The 18 T cell receptor beta chains in this list originate from one sample, sequenced in a study of control samples from healthy donors and cancer patients. Assay: immunoSEQ multiplex PCR; the TCRdb copy retains only in-frame clones and omits some. Here the sample spans 150,000 to 180,000 clones, approximately 94% being singletons. Material: blood. The origin of the receptors is a middle-aged man in good health.

The chain combines TRBV12-3 or TRBV12-4 with TRBJ2-7; 10 positions match TRBD2. The ends lost 7 bases at V and 7 bases at J; junction bases unmatched: 7. CDR3 size: 13 residues. The CDR3 DNA reads TGTGCCAGCAAACTAGCGGGGTATTGGGAGCAGTACTTC. This codes for CASKLAGYWEQYF.

The CDR3 sequence: CASSQQNPTLAGYTF. The CDR3 DNA reads TGCGCCAGCAGCCAACAAAATCCTACCCTGGCGGGCTACACCTTC. The V and J genes are TRBV4-3 and TRBJ1-2; D is unresolved. CDR3 length equals 15 residues. Germline V CDR1 and CDR2: LGHNA, YSLEER. V lost 2 bases, J lost 8 bases, and 18 bases lay in between.

The rearrangement uses TRBV24-1 and TRBJ2-1; possibly TRBD2 for D (6 bases). Germline loops: CDR1 KGHDR, CDR2 SFDVKD. CDR3 size: 12 residues. The V and J ends lost 9 bases and 8 bases respectively, with 13 bases between them. The CDR3 bases are TGTGCCACCTCGGGGGAAATCGATGAGCAGTTCTTC. Its protein is CATSGEIDEQFF.

Only one count was recorded for this clone. The V and J genes are TRBV25-1 and TRBJ1-1; 9 positions match TRBD1. Looked up from germline, CDR1 is MGHDK and CDR2 is SYGVNS. CDR3 length: 14 amino acids. Germline trimming cut 4 bases from V and 5 bases from J; bases unmatched to any gene: 5. CDR3 loop: CASSVQGATTEAFF. The CDR3 nucleotides read TGTGCCAGCAGTGTACAGGGGGCGACGACTGAAGCTTTCTTT.

Points on this clone: This CDR3 is also generated by other DNA sequences in the sample. V is TRBV7-2 and J is TRBJ2-1; D unresolved. V lost 2 bases and J lost 0, with 8 bases in between. Germline V gene data show CDR1 as SGHTA and CDR2 as FQGNSA. The CDR3 totals 15 residues. The CDR3 loop is CASSLSASSYNEQFF. Written as DNA, the CDR3 is TGTGCCAGCAGCTTAAGTGCAAGCTCCTACAATGAGCAGTTCTTC. The variable domain in full, with the rest retrieved from reference TRBV7-2 and TRBJ2-1, is GAGVSQSPSNKVTEKGKDVELRCDPISGHTALYWYRQSLGQGLEFLIYFQGNSAPDKSGLPSDRFSAERTGGSVSTLTIQRTQQEDSAVYLCASSLSASSYNEQFFGPGTRLTVL.

The CDR3 sequence is CATSPGQGTPGELFF. The CDR3 bases are TGTGCCACCAGCCCGGGACAGGGGACCCCGGGGGAGCTGTTTTTT. This chain connects TRBV24-1 to TRBJ2-2; 10 nucleotides agree with TRBD1. The junction had 9 bases not matched to a gene; V was cut back by 7 bases and J by 8 bases. Germline V CDR1 and CDR2: KGHDR, SFDVKD. The CDR3 sequence is 15 residues long.

V is TRBV27 and J is TRBJ1-2; 11 nucleotides line up with TRBD1. CDR3 size: 18 residues. Trimming cost V 5 bases and J 5 bases; bases outside gene matches: 16. Looked up from germline, CDR1 is MNHEY and CDR2 is SMNVEV (reference sequence). CDR3 amino acids: CASSPRPDRGQAGYGYTF. The DNA of the CDR3 is TGTGCCAGCAGTCCTCGACCGGACAGGGGGCAGGCGGGATATGGCTACACCTTC.

This clone has a single count. The rearrangement joins TRBV5-1 to TRBJ2-7; no clear D. V was pared by 1 base and J by 7 bases, with 6 bases between. CDR1 is SGHRS, CDR2 YFSETQ, per germline. This CDR3 spans 11 amino acids. CDR3 residues: CASSLKAEQYF. Here the CDR3 DNA reads TGCGCCAGCAGCTTGAAGGCTGAGCAGTACTTC. The full variable domain, rest sourced from reference TRBV5-1 and TRBJ2-7, is KAGVTQTPRYLIKTRGQQVTLSCSPISGHRSVSWYQQTPGQGLQFLFEYFSETQRNKGNFPGRFSGRQFSNSRSEMNVSTLELGDSALYLCASSLKAEQYFGPGTRLTVT.

The V gene is TRBV6-1, the J gene TRBJ1-2; 7 bases line up with TRBD1. Germline CDR1 MNHNS, CDR2 SASEGT. The CDR3 is made up of 15 amino acids. V was clipped by 2 bases and J by 8 bases; unmatched bases: 11. Written as DNA, the CDR3 is TGTGCCAGCAGTGAATCTCCTGCCGGGACAGTAGGCTACACCTTC. Amino acids: CASSESPAGTVGYTF.

A remark on this clone: Other DNA sequences within the sample encode an identical CDR3. The chain links TRBV27 to TRBJ1-5; 8 bases are a match to TRBD1. Per germline, CDR1 MNHEY and CDR2 SMNVEV (reference sequence). The CDR3 consists of 14 residues. Losses at the gene ends were 5 bases for V and 2 bases for J; bases not matched to a gene: 2. The CDR3 sequence is CASSPGQGNQPQHF. As DNA, the CDR3 is TGTGCCAGCAGTCCGGGACAGGGCAATCAGCCCCAGCATTTT.

The chain couples TRBV30 to TRBJ1-3; no definite D call. The CDR3 spans 15 residues. Trimming shortened V by 0 bases and J by 1 base, and 10 bases separated the two germline ends. Germline CDR1 and CDR2: GTSNPN and SVGIG (reference sequence). The CDR3 loop is CAWSVPEISGNTIYF. In nucleotides, the CDR3 is TGTGCCTGGAGTGTCCCTGAAATTTCTGGAAACACCATATATTTT. Full variable domain (missing parts from reference TRBV30 and TRBJ1-3): SQTIHQWPATLVQPVGSPLSLECTVEGTSNPNLYWYRQAAGRGLQLLFYSVGIGQISSEVPQNLSASRPQDRQFILSSKKLLLSDSGFYLCAWSVPEISGNTIYFGEGSWLTVV.

To note about this clone: In the same sample, other DNA sequences code for this CDR3. The chain has TRBV10-3 and TRBJ1-5; D is unclear. The CDR3 length is 14 residues. The V end was cut by 1 base, the J end by 4 bases, with 8 bases between. Germline assignment: CDR1 ENHRY and CDR2 SYGVKD. CDR3 amino acids: CAISELGDNQPQHF. The CDR3 DNA is TGTGCCATCAGTGAGTTGGGTGATAATCAGCCCCAGCATTTT.

The chain carries TRBV2 and TRBJ2-3; the match to TRBD2 covers 10 bases. The ends lost 4 bases at V and 5 bases at J; junction bases unmatched: 0. Germline-derived CDR1 and CDR2 are SNHLY and FYNNEI. CDR3 length: 13 residues. CDR3 nucleotide sequence: TGTGCCAGCAGTGCTAGCGGGAGAGATACGCAGTATTTT. This gives the protein CASSASGRDTQYF.

This sequence joins TRBV5-1 and TRBJ1-4, with TRBD1 identical over 9 bases. Germline loops: CDR1 SGHRS, CDR2 YFSETQ. Trimming cost V 5 bases and J 0 bases; bases outside gene matches: 8. This CDR3 is 17 amino acids long. Written as DNA, the CDR3 is TGCGCCAGCAGACCCGGGACAGGGTTATCAACTAATGAAAAACTGTTTTTT. This encodes CASRPGTGLSTNEKLFF.

V and J are TRBV5-4 and TRBJ2-5; D perhaps matches TRBD2 (6 bases). The CDR3 totals 13 residues. In germline, CDR1 is SGHNT, CDR2 YYREEE (reference sequence). V was pared by 0 bases and J by 5 bases, with 8 bases between. The CDR3 DNA is TGTGCCAGCAGCTTGGCGGGAGCGGAGACCCAGTACTTC. Translation gives CASSLAGAETQYF.

J is TRBJ1-5 and V is TRBV7-2, with 11 bases identical to TRBD1. The V gene's germline CDR1 is SGHTA and CDR2 FQGNSA. The CDR3 sequence is 15 residues long. Trimming took 4 bases from V and 6 from J; bases not matched to a gene: 5. CDR3 sequence (DNA): TGTGCCAGCAGCTCCGGGACAGGGGGACGTCAGCCCCAGCATTTT. Its translation is CASSSGTGGRQPQHF.

The gene calls are TRBV18 and TRBJ1-1; D not certain. V shed 3 bases and J shed 2 bases, with 7 bases lying between them. The germline V gene has CDR1 KGHSH and CDR2 LQKENI. There are 13 residues in the CDR3. For the CDR3, the DNA is TGTGCCAGCTCACCGTCAGAAAACACTGAAGCTTTCTTT. This translates into CASSPSENTEAFF.

As to this clone: A read error may account for a junction end that differs from germline. The rearrangement links TRBV9 to TRBJ1-1; 7 positions agree with TRBD1. The CDR3 is 13 amino acids. Germline CDR1 and CDR2: SGDLS and YYNGEE. As DNA, the CDR3 is TGTGCCGGCAGCGTAGAGTGGACAGGCCAAGCTTTCTTT. Protein: CAGSVEWTGQAFF.